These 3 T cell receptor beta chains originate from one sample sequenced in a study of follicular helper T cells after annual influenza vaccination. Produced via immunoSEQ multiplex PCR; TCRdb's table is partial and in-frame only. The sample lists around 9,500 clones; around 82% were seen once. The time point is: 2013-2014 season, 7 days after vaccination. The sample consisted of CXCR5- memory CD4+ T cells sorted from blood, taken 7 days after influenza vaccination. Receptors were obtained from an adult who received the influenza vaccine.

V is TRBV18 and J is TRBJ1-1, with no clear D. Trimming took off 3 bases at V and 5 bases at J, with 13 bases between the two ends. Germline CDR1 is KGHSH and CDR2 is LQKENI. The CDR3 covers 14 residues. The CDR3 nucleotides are TGTGCCAGCTCACCTGCTACGGAGTGGACTGAAGCTTTCTTT. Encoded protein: CASSPATEWTEAFF.

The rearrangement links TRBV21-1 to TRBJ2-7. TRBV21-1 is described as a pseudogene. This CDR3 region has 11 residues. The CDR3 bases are TGTGCCAGCACCCCAGGAAGGGATCCGTACTTC. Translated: CASTPGRDPYF.

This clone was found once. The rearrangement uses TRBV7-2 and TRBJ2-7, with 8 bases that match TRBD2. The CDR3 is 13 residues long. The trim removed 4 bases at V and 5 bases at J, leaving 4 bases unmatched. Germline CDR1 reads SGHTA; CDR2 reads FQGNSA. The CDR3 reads CASSSSGSNEQYF. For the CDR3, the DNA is TGTGCCAGCAGCTCCAGCGGGAGTAACGAGCAGTACTTC.